Below are 25 T cell receptor beta chains sequenced from a single sample in a study of T cell responses to AZD1222 COVID-19 vaccine. TCRdb's copy holds only in-frame clones and misses some; the assay was immunoSEQ multiplex PCR. The table has approximately 130,000 clones, 90% seen once; the top ten hold approximately 7.5%. This material consisted of peripheral blood, taken on day 0 of AZD1222 vaccination. All receptors derive from an adult in good health.

V usage is TRBV9 and J usage is TRBJ2-1; 9 bases match TRBD2. The CDR3 is 15 amino acids. Trimming cost V 3 bases and J 4 bases; bases outside gene matches: 5. Germline CDR1 is SGDLS and CDR2 is YYNGEE. CDR3 nucleotides: TGTGCCAGCAGCGCAACCGGACTAGCGTACAATGAGCAGTTCTTC. Its translation is CASSATGLAYNEQFF.

The chain couples TRBV19 to TRBJ2-7; no clear D gene. Germline V lookup: CDR1 LNHDA, CDR2 SQIVND (reference sequence). The V gene lost 0 bases and the J gene lost 2 bases, with 8 bases spanning the gap. CDR3 length: 14 amino acids. The CDR3 region is CASSIDLSTYEQYF. The CDR3 DNA reads as TGTGCCAGTAGTATAGACCTCTCAACCTACGAGCAGTACTTC.

The rearrangement joins TRBV19 to TRBJ2-3; D possibly corresponds to TRBD2 (6 bases). V dropped 3 bases and J dropped 0 bases, with 19 bases sitting between them. Per the germline V gene, CDR1 is LNHDA and CDR2 is SQIVND (reference sequence). There are 18 residues in the CDR3. CDR3 bases: TGTGCCAGTAGTATGGAGGTGCCTAGCGCTATTAGCACAGATACGCAGTATTTT. Translated, it gives CASSMEVPSAISTDTQYF.

This sequence joins TRBV30 and TRBJ1-1; the match to TRBD1 covers 9 bases. With V trimmed by 4 bases and J by 7 bases, 7 bases remained unmatched. Looked up from germline, CDR1 is GTSNPN and CDR2 is SVGIG (reference sequence). The CDR3 is made up of 13 amino acids. The CDR3 coding sequence is TGTGCCTGGACCAGGGCGGGACAGGGTGAAGCTTTCTTT. The encoded protein is CAWTRAGQGEAFF.

The CDR3 here is CASSLGRGPYTGELFF. For the CDR3, the DNA is TGCGCCAGCAGCTTGGGCAGGGGTCCTTACACCGGGGAGCTGTTTTTT. The chain joins TRBV5-1 to TRBJ2-2; TRBD1 is a possible D gene (6 bases). The V end was cut by 0 bases, the J end by 3 bases, with 12 bases between. This CDR3 has 16 amino acids. The germline V gene has CDR1 SGHRS and CDR2 YFSETQ.

The rearrangement uses TRBV15 and TRBJ1-4, with 10 bases identical to TRBD1. J lost 4 bases, V lost 0 bases, and 2 bases had no gene match. Germline-derived CDR1 and CDR2 are LNHNV and YYDKDF (reference sequence). This CDR3 has 16 residues. The CDR3 DNA reads TGTGCCACCAGCAGAGATAGGACAGGGGGTAATGAAAAACTGTTTTTT. Translating it yields CATSRDRTGGNEKLFF.

A single count supports this clone. The chain is built from TRBV7-8 and TRBJ2-3; D might be TRBD1 (6 bases). CDR3 length: 13 residues. Germline V CDR1 and CDR2: SGHVS, FQNEAQ. V lost 4 bases, J lost 2 bases, and 7 bases lay in between. CDR3 protein: CASSWGLTDTQYF. CDR3 nucleotides: TGTGCCAGCAGCTGGGGGCTCACAGATACGCAGTATTTT.

V and J are TRBV7-8 and TRBJ1-2, with D possibly matching TRBD1 (5 bases). This CDR3 contains 14 residues. Between the trimmed V and J ends, which lost 2 bases and 7 bases, there was a span of 14 bases. Germline V gene data show CDR1 as SGHVS and CDR2 as FQNEAQ. For the CDR3, the DNA is TGTGCCAGCAGCTTATCAAGGGGTTCTTCTGGCTACACCTTC. Translating gives CASSLSRGSSGYTF.

The chain uses TRBV19 and TRBJ2-1; 7 bases line up with TRBD2. The CDR3 totals 15 residues. Trimming removed 2 bases from V and 5 bases from J; junction bases left unmatched: 6. CDR1 is LNHDA and CDR2 is SQIVND in the germline V gene (reference sequence). Here the CDR3 DNA reads TGTGCCAGTAGTATACCCCTCGGGAGGCACAATGAGCAGTTCTTC. This encodes CASSIPLGRHNEQFF.

This chain uses TRBV7-2 with TRBJ2-7; 7 nucleotides line up with TRBD2. The CDR3 extends over 13 amino acids. J gave up 4 bases and V 4 bases, and 4 bases lay outside the gene matches. From germline, CDR1 is SGHTA and CDR2 FQGNSA. The CDR3 DNA reads TGTGCCAGCAGCTCCTCCGGGAGGTACGAGCAGTACTTC. Translating gives CASSSSGRYEQYF.

This clone was detected only a few times. V gene TRBV7-6 combines with J gene TRBJ2-3; 7 nucleotides agree with TRBD1. Trimming at V came to 1 base and at J to 0 bases, leaving 10 bases not matched to a gene. Germline V gene lookup returns CDR1 SGHVS and CDR2 FNYEAQ. This CDR3 has 18 amino acids. In nucleotides, the CDR3 is TGTGCCAGCAGCTTAGGGGACAGTATGGGAACAAGCACAGATACGCAGTATTTT. Amino acids: CASSLGDSMGTSTDTQYF.

The V and J genes are TRBV9 and TRBJ2-1; D gene unclear. CDR1 and CDR2 (germline): SGDLS, YYNGEE. This CDR3 contains 13 residues. With 4 bases removed from V and 4 bases from J, the gap between germline ends came to 9 bases. This CDR3 reads CASSSGVYNEQFF. The CDR3 nucleotides read TGTGCCAGCAGCTCCGGAGTTTACAATGAGCAGTTCTTC. Full variable domain (missing parts from reference TRBV9 and TRBJ2-1): DSGVTQTPKHLITATGQRVTLRCSPRSGDLSVYWYQQSLDQGLQFLIQYYNGEERAKGNILERFSAQQFPDLHSELNLSSLELGDSALYFCASSSGVYNEQFFGPGTRLTVL.

The rearrangement uses TRBV5-1 and TRBJ2-3, with 8 nucleotides matching TRBD2. CDR1 SGHRS and CDR2 YFSETQ come from the germline V gene. V shed 9 bases and J 3 bases; nucleotides not matched to a gene: 9. The CDR3 extends over 14 amino acids. CDR3 in amino acids: CATRPGLETDTQYF. For the CDR3, the DNA is TGCGCCACCCGACCGGGACTAGAGACAGATACGCAGTATTTT. Full variable domain (rest looked up from reference TRBV5-1 and TRBJ2-3): KAGVTQTPRYLIKTRGQQVTLSCSPISGHRSVSWYQQTPGQGLQFLFEYFSETQRNKGNFPGRFSGRQFSNSRSEMNVSTLELGDSALYLCATRPGLETDTQYFGPGTRLTVL.

The V call is TRBV28, the J call TRBJ1-2; 10 nucleotides line up with TRBD1. Germline V gives CDR1 MDHEN, CDR2 SYDVKM. The junction had 8 bases not matched to a gene; V was cut back by 6 bases and J by 13 bases. The CDR3 contains 12 residues. The CDR3 reads CASRTGTGVATF. The CDR3, as DNA: TGTGCCAGCAGAACCGGGACAGGGGTTGCCACCTTC.

The chain uses TRBV5-1 and TRBJ1-6, with TRBD1 identical over 7 bases. The CDR3 consists of 14 residues. CDR1 is SGHRS and CDR2 is YFSETQ in the germline V gene. The ends lost 4 bases at V and 7 bases at J; junction bases unmatched: 5. The CDR3 sequence: CASSRQGENSPLHF. The DNA of the CDR3 is TGCGCCAGCAGCAGACAGGGTGAGAATTCACCCCTCCACTTT.

The V gene is TRBV29-1, the J gene TRBJ2-1, with D hard to call. Trimming took off 2 bases at V and 0 bases at J, with 2 bases between the two ends. The CDR3 runs 12 residues. The germline V gene has CDR1 SQVTM and CDR2 ANQGSEA. CDR3 coding DNA: TGCAGCGTTGAACGCTCCTACAATGAGCAGTTCTTC. It specifies CSVERSYNEQFF.

The CDR3 DNA reads TGTGCCAGCAGCCAAAACAGGGGCGGGGAGACCCAGTACTTC. Protein sequence: CASSQNRGGETQYF. The chain links TRBV3-1 (or the pseudogene TRBV3-2) to TRBJ2-5; 7 nucleotides align to TRBD1. The V and J ends lost 2 bases and 5 bases, in that order; junction bases with no gene match: 5. Germline loops: CDR1 LGHDT, CDR2 YNNKEL (reference sequence). CDR3 size: 14 residues.

The chain joins TRBV30 to TRBJ1-4; no clear D. The germline V gene has CDR1 GTSNPN and CDR2 SVGIG (reference sequence). The ends were cut back, 0 bases at V and 7 bases at J, with 3 bases in the middle. CDR3 size: 11 residues. The CDR3 bases are TGTGCCTGGAGTGTTGGTGAAAAACTGTTTTTT. Translated, it gives CAWSVGEKLFF.

This chain connects TRBV19 to TRBJ1-2; D unclear. Deletions cut 0 bases from V and 8 bases from J, with 10 bases between. CDR1 is LNHDA and CDR2 is SQIVND in the germline V gene (reference sequence). The CDR3 consists of 13 residues. This CDR3 is CASSIDVGGGYTF. As DNA, the CDR3 is TGTGCCAGTAGTATAGATGTCGGAGGCGGCTACACCTTC.

V gene TRBV24-1 combines with J gene TRBJ1-5; D gene uncertain. Trimming left V 10 bases short and J 1 base short, with 13 bases between. CDR3 length: 14 residues. In germline, CDR1 is KGHDR, CDR2 SFDVKD. DNA of the CDR3: TGTGCCACAAGTCCGGGGATAAGCAATCAGCCCCAGCATTTT. It codes for CATSPGISNQPQHF.

The CDR3, as DNA: TGTGCCAGCTCACCACCGGGACTAGCGGGAGGGCCGGGCTCCTACAATGAGCAGTTCTTC. Translated: CASSPPGLAGGPGSYNEQFF. This sequence joins TRBV18 and TRBJ2-1; 16 bases map to TRBD2. Germline V CDR1 and CDR2: KGHSH, LQKENI. The length of the CDR3 is 20 residues. V was pared by 0 bases and J by 0 bases, with 5 bases of the junction left unmatched.

The J gene is TRBJ2-1, the V gene TRBV4-1; D gene uncertain. CDR1 is MGHRA, CDR2 YSYEKL, per germline. The CDR3 covers 15 residues. V was trimmed by 1 base and J by 10 bases, leaving 17 bases between them. CDR3 sequence (DNA): TGCGCCAGCAGCCAAGTCCCCTCGTCCCAACGCGAGCAGTTCTTC. Translated: CASSQVPSSQREQFF.

V gene TRBV29-1 combines with J gene TRBJ2-3; no reliable D call. The V end lost 2 bases, the J end lost 2 bases, and 8 bases lay between the germline ends. This CDR3 contains 13 residues. Germline V gene data show CDR1 as SQVTM and CDR2 as ANQGSEA. CDR3 amino acids: CSVELTSTDTQYF. In nucleotides, the CDR3 is TGCAGCGTTGAACTGACCTCCACAGATACGCAGTATTTT.

This clone appeared a single time. The chain combines TRBV12-1 with TRBJ2-4; whether TRBD2, the table's D call, matches the DNA was not checked. TRBV12-1 counts as a pseudogene. The CDR3 loop spans 17 amino acids. CDR3 sequence reads: CASSPACQTSGIDIQYF. The CDR3 DNA reads as TGTGCCAGCAGCCCGGCCTGTCAGACTAGCGGGATAGACATTCAGTACTTC.

The rearrangement joins TRBV3-1 (or the pseudogene TRBV3-2) to TRBJ2-1; no clear D. The CDR3 is made up of 11 amino acids. The ends were cut back, 2 bases at V and 7 bases at J, with 3 bases in the middle. CDR1 is LGHDT and CDR2 is YNNKEL in the germline V gene (reference sequence). The CDR3 sequence: CASSQRNEQFF. DNA of the CDR3: TGTGCCAGCAGCCAACGGAATGAGCAGTTCTTC.